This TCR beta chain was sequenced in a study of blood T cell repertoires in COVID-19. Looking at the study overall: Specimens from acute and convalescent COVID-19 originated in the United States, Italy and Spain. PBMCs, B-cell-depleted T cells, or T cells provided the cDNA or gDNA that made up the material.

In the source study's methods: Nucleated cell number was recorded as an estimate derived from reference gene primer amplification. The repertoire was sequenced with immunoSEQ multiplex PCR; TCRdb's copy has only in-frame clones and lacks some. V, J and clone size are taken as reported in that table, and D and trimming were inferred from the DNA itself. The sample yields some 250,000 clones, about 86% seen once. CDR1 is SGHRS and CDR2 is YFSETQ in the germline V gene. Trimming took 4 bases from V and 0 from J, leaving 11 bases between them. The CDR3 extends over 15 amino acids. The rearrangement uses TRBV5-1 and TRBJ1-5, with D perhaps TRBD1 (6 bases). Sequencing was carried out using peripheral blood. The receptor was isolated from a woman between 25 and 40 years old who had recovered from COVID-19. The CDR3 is CASSPDSYSNQPQHF. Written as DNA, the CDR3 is TGCGCCAGCAGCCCGGACAGTTATAGCAATCAGCCCCAGCATTTT.